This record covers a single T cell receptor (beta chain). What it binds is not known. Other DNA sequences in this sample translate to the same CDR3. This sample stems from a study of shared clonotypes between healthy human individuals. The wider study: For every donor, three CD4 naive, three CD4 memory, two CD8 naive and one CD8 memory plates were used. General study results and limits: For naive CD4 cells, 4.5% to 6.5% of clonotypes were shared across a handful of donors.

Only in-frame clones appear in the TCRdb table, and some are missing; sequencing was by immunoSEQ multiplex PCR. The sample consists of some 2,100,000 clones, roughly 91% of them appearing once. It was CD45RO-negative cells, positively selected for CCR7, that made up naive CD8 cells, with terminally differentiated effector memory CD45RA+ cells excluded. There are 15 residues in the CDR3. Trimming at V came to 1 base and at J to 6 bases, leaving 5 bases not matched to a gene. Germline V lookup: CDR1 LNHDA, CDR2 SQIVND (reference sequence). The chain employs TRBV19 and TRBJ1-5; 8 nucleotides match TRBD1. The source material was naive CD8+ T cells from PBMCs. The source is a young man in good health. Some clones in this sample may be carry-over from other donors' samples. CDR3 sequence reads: CASSIGRGPGQPQHF. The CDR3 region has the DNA TGTGCCAGTAGTATAGGCAGGGGGCCCGGTCAGCCCCAGCATTTT.